This TCR beta chain appears in the sequencing data of a study of blood T cell repertoires in COVID-19. Looking at the study overall: PBMCs, B-cell-depleted T cells, or T cells were the source of the cDNA or gDNA that made up the material.

J gave up 7 bases and V 4 bases, and 5 bases lay outside the gene matches. Germline V lookup: CDR1 MDHEN, CDR2 SYDVKM. This CDR3 spans 14 amino acids. Sequencing was performed with immunoSEQ multiplex PCR; in TCRdb, only in-frame clones are kept and a portion is missing. This table holds a few hundred thousand clones, around 84% found once. The chain links TRBV28 to TRBJ1-4, with TRBD1 identical over 8 bases. This TCR was sampled from a woman between 40 and 50 years old who had recovered from COVID-19. The specimen was peripheral blood. The CDR3 nucleotides are TGTGCCAGCAGTTCACAGGGGGGTATTGAAAAACTGTTTTTT. Translating gives CASSSQGGIEKLFF.